A selection of T cell receptor beta chains follows, all from one sample in a study of spatial heterogeneity in lung cancer. In TCRdb, the 5' RACE reads were re-called with MiXCR into one record per CDR3 protein. The sample holds about 20,000 distinct CDR3 sequences; over 15% are singletons and the top ten take over 11%. The starting material was PBMCs, obtained at surgery. The receptors were gathered from a male donor with early-stage non-small cell lung cancer. The CDR3 runs from the conserved cysteine through the conserved F or W. A D gene is named only where the DNA matches it firmly. Where a row states a size, it is once, few, many or the class of an expanded clone; other rows omit it.

j_call: TRBJ2-1; v_call: TRBV20-1; clone_size: .; d_call: .; cdr3_nt: TGCAGTTCAGGGAGCTCCTACAATGAGCAGTTCTTC; cdr3_aa: CSSGSSYNEQFF
j_call: TRBJ2-1; v_call: TRBV7-8; clone_size: many; d_call: TRBD2; cdr3_nt: TGTGCCAGCATCTCACCCCTTCGACTAGCGGGGACCCGAAGAGAGCAGTTCTTC; cdr3_aa: CASISPLRLAGTRREQFF
j_call: TRBJ2-5; v_call: TRBV7-3; clone_size: few; d_call: TRBD2; cdr3_nt: TGTGCCAGCAGTCCGACTAGCGGGGTTGGGGAGACCCAGTACTTC; cdr3_aa: CASSPTSGVGETQYF
j_call: TRBJ2-7; v_call: TRBV6-5; clone_size: .; d_call: TRBD1; cdr3_nt: TGTGCCAGCAGTTATCGGGGACAGGGCACCTACGAGCAGTACTTC; cdr3_aa: CASSYRGQGTYEQYF
j_call: TRBJ1-1; v_call: TRBV6-5; clone_size: few; d_call: TRBD1; cdr3_nt: TGTGCCAGCAGCCCCGGCTCCGGGACAGGGTCCTTGAACACTGAAGCTTTCTTT; cdr3_aa: CASSPGSGTGSLNTEAFF
j_call: TRBJ2-1; v_call: TRBV5-1; clone_size: .; d_call: TRBD2; cdr3_nt: TGCGCCAGCAGGACTAGCGGGGGCTACAATGAGCAGTTCTTC; cdr3_aa: CASRTSGGYNEQFF
j_call: TRBJ2-2; v_call: TRBV25-1; clone_size: few; d_call: .; cdr3_nt: TGTGCCAGCAGTGAAGCGTCCGACAGAGGCGCCGGGGAGCTGTTTTTT; cdr3_aa: CASSEASDRGAGELFF
j_call: TRBJ2-7; v_call: TRBV6-5; clone_size: many; d_call: TRBD1; cdr3_nt: TGTGCCAGCAGTAAACAGGGGACAACCTACGAGCAGTACTTC; cdr3_aa: CASSKQGTTYEQYF
j_call: TRBJ2-3; v_call: TRBV2; clone_size: few; d_call: TRBD2; cdr3_nt: TGTGCCAGCAGTGGGGCGGGGGGATACACAGATACGCAGTATTTT; cdr3_aa: CASSGAGGYTDTQYF
j_call: TRBJ1-1; v_call: TRBV12-3/TRBV12-4; clone_size: few; d_call: .; cdr3_nt: TGTGCCAGCAGTTTAGCAGGCAGGGTGGCTGAAGCTTTCTTT; cdr3_aa: CASSLAGRVAEAFF
j_call: TRBJ1-5; v_call: TRBV2; clone_size: few; d_call: TRBD1; cdr3_nt: TGTGCCAGCAGAAACAGGGGAAGTAACAATCAGCCCCAGCATTTT; cdr3_aa: CASRNRGSNNQPQHF
j_call: TRBJ2-3; v_call: TRBV6-5; clone_size: many; d_call: TRBD2; cdr3_nt: TGTGCCAGCAGACGGGGGAGGGCCACAGATACGCAGTATTTT; cdr3_aa: CASRRGRATDTQYF
j_call: TRBJ2-5; v_call: TRBV6-5; clone_size: many; d_call: .; cdr3_nt: TGTGCCAGCAGTTACTCAATAGGGGCGCACATACAAGAGACCCAGTACTTC; cdr3_aa: CASSYSIGAHIQETQYF
j_call: TRBJ2-3; v_call: TRBV24-1; clone_size: medium-sized; d_call: .; cdr3_nt: TGTGCCACCAGTGATCGGACGGCTAGCACAGATACGCAGTATTTT; cdr3_aa: CATSDRTASTDTQYF
j_call: TRBJ2-5; v_call: TRBV11-2; clone_size: many; d_call: TRBD1; cdr3_nt: TGTGCCAGCAGCTCCAGGACAGGGGCGAAACAAGAGACCCAGTACTTC; cdr3_aa: CASSSRTGAKQETQYF
j_call: TRBJ2-1; v_call: TRBV5-6; clone_size: many; d_call: .; cdr3_nt: TGTGCCAGCAGCTTGGCGACTCTCAGCTCCTACAATGAGCAGTTCTTC; cdr3_aa: CASSLATLSSYNEQFF
j_call: TRBJ2-7; v_call: TRBV20-1; clone_size: .; d_call: .; cdr3_nt: TGCAGTGCTAGAAAGGAACTCCTCTACGAGCAGTACTTC; cdr3_aa: CSARKELLYEQYF
j_call: TRBJ1-1; v_call: TRBV3-1; clone_size: .; d_call: .; cdr3_nt: TGTGCCAGCAGCCAAGGCCCTGCCTTGGAAGCTTTCTTT; cdr3_aa: CASSQGPALEAFF
j_call: TRBJ1-1; v_call: TRBV5-1; clone_size: many; d_call: .; cdr3_nt: TGCGCCAGCAGACTATTGGACGGGAACACTGAAGCTTTCTTT; cdr3_aa: CASRLLDGNTEAFF
j_call: TRBJ2-5; v_call: TRBV7-2; clone_size: many; d_call: TRBD1; cdr3_nt: TGTGCCAGCAGCTTCGGACAGGGCCAAGAGACCCAGTACTTC; cdr3_aa: CASSFGQGQETQYF
j_call: TRBJ2-2; v_call: TRBV5-1; clone_size: many; d_call: TRBD1; cdr3_nt: TGCGCCAGCAGCGACCGGACAGGGGATGCCGGGGAGCTGTTTTTT; cdr3_aa: CASSDRTGDAGELFF
j_call: TRBJ2-3; v_call: TRBV11-2; clone_size: many; d_call: .; cdr3_nt: TGTGCCAGCAGCTTAGAGGACGGTACGCAGTATTTT; cdr3_aa: CASSLEDGTQYF
j_call: TRBJ2-5; v_call: TRBV19; clone_size: many; d_call: .; cdr3_nt: TGTGCCAGTAGGGCCGGGACTGAATACCAAGAGACCCAGTACTTC; cdr3_aa: CASRAGTEYQETQYF
j_call: TRBJ1-3; v_call: TRBV6-5; clone_size: few; d_call: TRBD1; cdr3_nt: TGTGCCAGCAGTTACAGGGACAGCCGTGCGGACACCATATATTTT; cdr3_aa: CASSYRDSRADTIYF
j_call: TRBJ1-5; v_call: TRBV2; clone_size: .; d_call: TRBD1; cdr3_nt: TGTGCCAGCAGTGGGACAGGGATGAGCAATCAGCCCCAGCATTTT; cdr3_aa: CASSGTGMSNQPQHF
j_call: TRBJ2-7; v_call: TRBV5-1; clone_size: many; d_call: .; cdr3_nt: TGCGCCAGCAGCTTGGTCCAGGCATCATACTCCTACGAGCAGTACTTC; cdr3_aa: CASSLVQASYSYEQYF
j_call: TRBJ1-2; v_call: TRBV29-1; clone_size: few; d_call: .; cdr3_nt: TGCAGCGTTGAAGATGGAACAGGGTACTATGGCTACACCTTC; cdr3_aa: CSVEDGTGYYGYTF